This T cell receptor beta chain was recovered during a study of T cells after yellow fever vaccination. Across the study: Some fractions had low cell numbers, and these were prepared with SMART-Seq v4 Ultra Low Input.

The table lists this clonotype with many counts. The target antigen is unknown. Points from the study as a whole: Post-booster repertoires again held most primary-vaccination clones (roughly 95% CD4, roughly 90% CD8). Although the secondary response was weaker, it peaked faster, at day 5 versus 15.

The TCR cDNA carried a universal primer site and UMIs from 5'RACE template switching. TCRdb redid the calling of the 5' RACE reads with MiXCR, one entry per CDR3 protein. Among 60,000 to 85,000 distinct CDR3 sequences, about 6.5% were seen once, and the ten largest hold about 40%. This CDR3 contains 14 residues. Germline V CDR1 and CDR2: LGHNA, YNFKEQ. The V segment lost 4 bases and the J segment 3 bases; nucleotides outside the gene matches: 5. This sample comprised CD8+ T cells sorted from PBMCs, obtained roughly 47 days after the first yellow fever vaccination. The chain employs TRBV4-2 and TRBJ2-7; 8 positions agree with TRBD1. This TCR was sampled from a man aged 18 to 30 who received the YFV17D yellow fever vaccine. CDR3 amino acids: CASSPGQGDYEQYF. The CDR3 DNA sequence: TGTGCCAGCAGCCCCGGACAGGGAGACTACGAGCAGTACTTC.